This paragraph covers one TCR beta chain sequence. The target antigen is unknown. These data originate in a study of cytomegalovirus exposure and HLA in healthy donors. Findings and caveats of the study: Earlier results showed most TCR beta V segments being productive about 87% or about 30% of the time. DRB1 showed the most TCR associations and HLA-C the fewest in a later analysis, as rates varied by HLA locus. Investigators reported over 150 TCR beta chains as tied to cytomegalovirus.

The primer mix had 60 Vbeta and 13 Jbeta primers. Clones were read by immunoSEQ multiplex PCR, and TCRdb kept only the in-frame ones, dropping some. The sample includes about 90,000 clones, around three fifths of them seen just once. From germline, CDR1 is SEHNR and CDR2 FQNEAQ (reference sequence). This CDR3 contains 17 residues. V shed 6 bases, J shed 8 bases, and the junction held 15 bases outside the gene matches. This receptor was identified in a woman in her 50s in good health and CMV-seropositive. Source material: PBMCs. The chain joins TRBV7-9 to TRBJ2-1, with 11 bases that match TRBD2. CDR3 coding DNA: TGTGCCAGCAGTCTAGGTAATAGCGGGGGGGCCTTGGATGAGCAGTTCTTC. Residues: CASSLGNSGGALDEQFF.